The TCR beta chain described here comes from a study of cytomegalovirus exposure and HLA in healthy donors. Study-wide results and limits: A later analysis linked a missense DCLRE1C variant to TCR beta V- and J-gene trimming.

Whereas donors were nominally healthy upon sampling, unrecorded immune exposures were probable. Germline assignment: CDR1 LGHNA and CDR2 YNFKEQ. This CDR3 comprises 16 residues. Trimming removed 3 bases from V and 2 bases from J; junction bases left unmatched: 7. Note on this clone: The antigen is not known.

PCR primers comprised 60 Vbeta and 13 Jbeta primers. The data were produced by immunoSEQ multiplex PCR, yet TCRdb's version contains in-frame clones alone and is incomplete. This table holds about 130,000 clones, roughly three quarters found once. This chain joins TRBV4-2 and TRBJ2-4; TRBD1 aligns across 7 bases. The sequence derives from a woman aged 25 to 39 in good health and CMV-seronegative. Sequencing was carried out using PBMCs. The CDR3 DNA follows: TGTGCCAGCAGCCAGATGACAGGGCTGACCAAAAACATTCAGTACTTC. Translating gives CASSQMTGLTKNIQYF.